What follows are 31 T cell receptor beta chains derived from one specimen sequenced in a study of shared clonotypes between healthy human individuals. Profiled with immunoSEQ multiplex PCR; TCRdb holds only in-frame clones, not every one. The sample carries roughly 1,000,000 clones, more than 75% recorded once. The specimen was memory CD4+ T cells from PBMCs. The subset here: CD45RA-negative fraction. The receptor source for this set is a man aged 18 to 29 in good health. Some clones in this sample may be carry-over from other donors' samples.

V is TRBV28 and J is TRBJ1-1; D not resolved. The CDR3 is 12 amino acids. Germline loops: CDR1 MDHEN, CDR2 SYDVKM. V lost 2 bases to trimming and J lost 4 bases, with 5 bases between them. The CDR3 spells CASSLRLTEAFF. CDR3 nucleotide sequence: TGTGCCAGCAGTTTAAGGCTCACTGAAGCTTTCTTT. Using reference TRBV28 and TRBJ1-1 for the parts outside the CDR3, the full variable domain is DVKVTQSSRYLVKRTGEKVFLECVQDMDHENMFWYRQDPGLGLRLIYFSYDVKMKEKGDIPEGYSVSREKKERFSLILESASTNQTSMYLCASSLRLTEAFFGQGTRLTVV.

Worth noting for this clone: The sample carries other DNA sequences with the same CDR3. CDR3 coding DNA: TGTGCCAGCAGTCCTGGGACATCTTACGAGCAGTACTTC. This encodes CASSPGTSYEQYF. The V call is TRBV28, the J call TRBJ2-7; possibly TRBD1 for D (6 bases). With 5 bases removed from V and 4 bases from J, the gap between germline ends came to 12 bases. Germline V gene sequence: CDR1 MDHEN, CDR2 SYDVKM. The CDR3 totals 13 residues. The full variable domain, completed using reference TRBV28 and TRBJ2-7, is DVKVTQSSRYLVKRTGEKVFLECVQDMDHENMFWYRQDPGLGLRLIYFSYDVKMKEKGDIPEGYSVSREKKERFSLILESASTNQTSMYLCASSPGTSYEQYFGPGTRLTVT.

The V gene is TRBV18, the J gene TRBJ2-7, with D perhaps TRBD1 (5 bases). Deletions cut 3 bases from V and 2 bases from J, with 14 bases between. The CDR3 runs 15 residues. Per the germline V gene, CDR1 is KGHSH and CDR2 is LQKENI. The CDR3 DNA follows: TGTGCCAGCTCACCGGATCAGGGCCCTGCCTACGAGCAGTACTTC. Residues: CASSPDQGPAYEQYF.

The CDR3 loop reads CASSLQGAQPQHF. The CDR3 nucleotides are TGTGCCAGCAGTTTACAGGGGGCTCAGCCCCAGCATTTT. The rearrangement joins TRBV28 to TRBJ1-5, with TRBD1 matching over 8 bases. CDR1 is MDHEN, CDR2 SYDVKM, per germline. J lost 6 bases, V lost 2 bases, and 0 bases had no gene match. The CDR3 extends over 13 amino acids.

V gene TRBV5-6 combines with J gene TRBJ2-3; D possibly uses TRBD1 or TRBD2 (5 bases each). CDR3 size: 16 residues. Looked up from germline, CDR1 is SGHDT and CDR2 is YYEEEE. Trimming shortened V by 4 bases and J by 2 bases, and 17 bases separated the two germline ends. The CDR3 DNA reads as TGTGCCAGCAGCCAGGGAGTGACCCAGAACACAGATACGCAGTATTTT. It is translated as CASSQGVTQNTDTQYF.

The chain links TRBV2 to TRBJ2-5; D unclear. Germline V gene data show CDR1 as SNHLY and CDR2 as FYNNEI. Between the trimmed V and J ends, which lost 6 bases and 1 base, there was a span of 6 bases. CDR3 length: 12 residues. The CDR3 region is CASREFQETQYF. In DNA form, the CDR3 reads TGTGCCAGCAGGGAGTTCCAAGAGACCCAGTACTTC.

Points on this clone: The junction differs from germline at one of its ends, possibly a read error. V and J are TRBV28 and TRBJ2-7, with TRBD1 matching over 8 bases. Looked up from germline, CDR1 is MDHEN and CDR2 is SYDVKM. The CDR3 totals 15 residues. The DNA of the CDR3 is TGTGCCAGCAGTACTGCGGACAGGGTCTCCCACGAGCAGTACTTC. Its translation: CASSTADRVSHEQYF. Supplemented by reference TRBV28 and TRBJ2-7, the full variable domain reads DVKVTQSSRYLVKRTGEKVFLECVQDMDHENMFWYRQDPGLGLRLIYFSYDVKMKEKGDIPEGYSVSREKKERFSLILESASTNQTSMYLCASSTADRVSHEQYFGPGTRLTVT.

The V gene is TRBV5-1, the J gene TRBJ2-1, with 12 bases fitting TRBD2. Germline loops: CDR1 SGHRS, CDR2 YFSETQ. The CDR3 runs 17 residues. The V gene end was trimmed by 4 bases and the J gene end by 7 bases; junction bases not matched to a gene: 12. The CDR3, as DNA: TGCGCCAGCAGCCGGCTAGCGGGAGGGCCTTTTAGTAATGAGCAGTTCTTC. Protein: CASSRLAGGPFSNEQFF. Using reference TRBV5-1 and TRBJ2-1 for the parts outside the CDR3, the full variable domain is KAGVTQTPRYLIKTRGQQVTLSCSPISGHRSVSWYQQTPGQGLQFLFEYFSETQRNKGNFPGRFSGRQFSNSRSEMNVSTLELGDSALYLCASSRLAGGPFSNEQFFGPGTRLTVL.

The chain links TRBV28 to TRBJ2-5; TRBD2 might be the D (7 bases). The CDR3 runs to 15 residues. V was shortened by 3 bases and J by 5 bases, with 16 bases between the two germline ends. CDR1 and CDR2 from the germline V gene are MDHEN and SYDVKM. CDR3 region: CASSFRGATGETQYF. The CDR3 region has the DNA TGTGCCAGCAGTTTCCGGGGGGCGACCGGGGAGACCCAGTACTTC.

The chain joins TRBV9 to TRBJ2-7, with no clear D. V was clipped by 0 bases and J by 0 bases, with 7 bases between them. Germline lookup yields CDR1 SGDLS and CDR2 YYNGEE. The CDR3 has 14 residues. The CDR3 sequence is CASSVDFSSYEQYF. In nucleotides, the CDR3 is TGTGCCAGCAGCGTAGACTTTAGCTCCTACGAGCAGTACTTC.

The chain joins TRBV5-5 to TRBJ2-2; the D gene is possibly TRBD1 (6 bases). Trimming took 2 bases from V and 2 from J, leaving 13 bases between them. Per germline, CDR1 SGHKS and CDR2 YYEKEE (reference sequence). The CDR3 runs to 16 residues. The CDR3 loop is CASSFSGTTNTGELFF. The CDR3 nucleotides read TGTGCCAGCAGCTTTTCCGGGACAACAAACACCGGGGAGCTGTTTTTT.

This chain links TRBV6-1 with TRBJ2-5; no firm D call. The V end lost 6 bases, the J end lost 4 bases, and 12 bases lay between the germline ends. Germline CDR1 MNHNS, CDR2 SASEGT. CDR3 length: 13 amino acids. This CDR3 reads CASRLQPAETQYF. CDR3 DNA: TGTGCCAGCAGGCTGCAGCCCGCAGAGACCCAGTACTTC.

Of note for this clone: Other DNA sequences of this sample code for an identical CDR3. The CDR3 reads CASIPRGNTEAFF. CDR3 DNA: TGTGCCAGTATCCCCAGGGGGAACACTGAAGCTTTCTTT. This chain uses TRBV19 with TRBJ1-1, with D tentatively TRBD1 (6 bases). The CDR3 is made up of 13 amino acids. The germline V gene encodes CDR1 LNHDA and CDR2 SQIVND (reference sequence). The V end lost 7 bases, the J end lost 1 base, and 10 bases lay between the germline ends.

This clone turned up a few times. V usage is TRBV10-2 and J usage is TRBJ1-5; D may be TRBD1 (5 bases). V shed 2 bases and J shed 5 bases, with 10 bases lying between them. This CDR3 region has 14 residues. The germline V gene has CDR1 WSHSY and CDR2 SAAADI. The DNA for the CDR3 is TGCGCCAGCAGTGAGGGACATCTTCATCAGCCCCAGCATTTT. The encoded protein is CASSEGHLHQPQHF.

CDR3 loop: CASSLFGPDNEKLFF. The DNA of the CDR3 is TGCGCCAGCAGCTTGTTCGGTCCAGATAATGAAAAACTGTTTTTT. The chain carries TRBV5-1 and TRBJ1-4; no definite D call. This CDR3 has 15 residues. Germline lookup yields CDR1 SGHRS and CDR2 YFSETQ. V lost 1 base and J lost 4, with 11 bases in between.

The chain carries TRBV6-5 and TRBJ2-7; D not resolved. Trimming took off 5 bases at V and 0 bases at J, with 14 bases between the two ends. In germline, CDR1 is MNHEY, CDR2 SVGAGI. This CDR3 comprises 15 residues. CDR3 DNA sequence: TGTGCCAGCAGTCACCGTTTTCAGGACTCCTACGAGCAGTACTTC. Amino acid sequence: CASSHRFQDSYEQYF.

The genes are TRBV5-1 and TRBJ2-1; TRBD2 might be the D (5 bases). The V and J ends lost 2 bases and 8 bases respectively, with 8 bases between them. Looked up from germline, CDR1 is SGHRS and CDR2 is YFSETQ. This CDR3 is built from 12 residues. This chain's CDR3 is CASSLSRDEQFF. The DNA of the CDR3 is TGCGCCAGCAGCTTATCGAGGGATGAGCAGTTCTTC.

The V and J genes are TRBV9 and TRBJ2-7; 14 nucleotides match TRBD2. The CDR3 consists of 23 residues. With 0 bases clipped from V and 6 bases from J, the junction kept 26 bases outside the gene matches. The V gene's germline CDR1 is SGDLS and CDR2 YYNGEE. CDR3 in amino acids: CASSVEGSGGVPRLAGGSREQYF. CDR3 nucleotides: TGTGCCAGCAGCGTAGAAGGATCCGGGGGTGTTCCGAGACTAGCGGGAGGGTCGCGCGAGCAGTACTTC.

This chain joins TRBV30 and TRBJ1-2; D unresolved. CDR3 length: 13 residues. The germline V gene has CDR1 GTSNPN and CDR2 SVGIG (reference sequence). Trimming took off 4 bases at V and 8 bases at J, with 17 bases between the two ends. CDR3 sequence: CAWKFLVTDGYTF. DNA of the CDR3: TGTGCCTGGAAATTTCTCGTAACAGACGGCTACACCTTC.

The chain links TRBV5-1 to TRBJ1-2, with a weak D call TRBD1 (5 bases). Germline assignment: CDR1 SGHRS and CDR2 YFSETQ. The CDR3 covers 15 residues. Trimming shortened V by 4 bases and J by 7 bases, and 20 bases separated the two germline ends. CDR3 protein: CASSHQGEGRGGYTF. Written as DNA, the CDR3 is TGCGCCAGCAGCCACCAAGGGGAGGGAAGGGGTGGCTACACCTTC.

The J gene is TRBJ2-7, the V gene TRBV9; tentatively, D is TRBD2 (6 bases). The CDR3 consists of 14 residues. The V and J ends lost 3 bases and 2 bases respectively, with 12 bases between them. Germline CDR1 and CDR2: SGDLS and YYNGEE. CDR3 residues: CASSARGGAYEQYF. Here the CDR3 DNA reads TGTGCCAGCAGCGCCCGTGGCGGGGCCTACGAGCAGTACTTC.

The chain combines TRBV4-2 with TRBJ1-2, with D tentatively TRBD1 (5 bases). Between the trimmed V and J ends, which lost 8 bases and 6 bases, there was a span of 10 bases. The CDR3 is made up of 11 amino acids. Germline-derived CDR1 and CDR2 are LGHNA and YNFKEQ. The CDR3 bases are TGTGCCAGCGGATGGGGGGATGGCTACACCTTC. Encoded protein: CASGWGDGYTF.

CDR3 in amino acids: CASSSWSSGANVLTF. In DNA form, the CDR3 reads TGTGCCAGCAGTTCTTGGAGCTCTGGGGCCAACGTCCTGACTTTC. V and J are TRBV27 and TRBJ2-6, with no clear D. There are 15 residues in the CDR3. The V and J ends lost 4 bases and 0 bases respectively, with 7 bases between them. CDR1 MNHEY and CDR2 SMNVEV come from the germline V gene (reference sequence). Filled out from reference TRBV27 and TRBJ2-6, the complete variable domain reads EAQVTQNPRYLITVTGKKLTVTCSQNMNHEYMSWYRQDPGLGLRQIYYSMNVEVTDKGDVPEGYKVSRKEKRNFPLILESPSPNQTSLYFCASSSWSSGANVLTFGAGSRLTVL.

V is TRBV28 and J is TRBJ2-1, with D uncertain. Trimming cost V 1 base and J 4 bases, with 8 bases left between them. From germline, CDR1 is MDHEN and CDR2 SYDVKM. The length of the CDR3 is 14 residues. The DNA for the CDR3 is TGTGCCAGCAGTTTATCATTACAGTACAATGAGCAGTTCTTC. It encodes CASSLSLQYNEQFF.

This clone was seen only once. This may come from a read error, since a much larger clone is one base off. The genes are TRBV11-2 and TRBJ1-1, with D uncertain. V gave up 5 bases and J gave up 0 bases, with 7 bases separating them. Germline lookup yields CDR1 SGHAT and CDR2 FQNNGV. The CDR3 is made up of 13 amino acids. DNA for the CDR3: TGTGCCAGCAGCGACCAGATGAACACTGAAGCTTTCTTT. Translation gives CASSDQMNTEAFF. The full variable domain, in which reference TRBV11-2 and TRBJ1-1 provide the parts outside the CDR3, is EAGVAQSPRYKIIEKRQSVAFWCNPISGHATLYWYQQILGQGPKLLIQFQNNGVVDDSQLPKDRFSAERLKGVDSTLKIQPAKLEDSAVYLCASSDQMNTEAFFGQGTRLTVV.

This clone appeared a single time. The chain links TRBV6-1 to TRBJ2-6, with D possibly being TRBD2 (7 bases). V lost 6 bases and J 0 bases, leaving 9 bases between the germline ends. The CDR3 sequence is 15 residues long. Germline V gene lookup returns CDR1 MNHNS and CDR2 SASEGT. The CDR3 reads CASRGGRSGANVLTF. In nucleotides, the CDR3 is TGTGCCAGCAGGGGGGGGCGCTCTGGGGCCAACGTCCTGACTTTC.

The V gene is TRBV19, the J gene TRBJ1-5; 9 bases line up with TRBD1. V dropped 5 bases and J dropped 3; count of bases not matched to a gene: 5. CDR3 size: 15 residues. Per germline, CDR1 LNHDA and CDR2 SQIVND (reference sequence). DNA for the CDR3: TGTGCCAGTAGTTCCGGGACAGGGCTCAATCAGCCCCAGCATTTT. Its protein product is CASSSGTGLNQPQHF.

This clone occurred many times. The chain combines TRBV2 with TRBJ1-5; 9 bases map to TRBD1. CDR1 is SNHLY, CDR2 FYNNEI, per germline. The CDR3 is 20 amino acids. V was pared by 4 bases and J by 2 bases, with 18 bases of the junction left unmatched. Here the CDR3 reads CASSVYPGQGGLGGNQPQHF. Written as DNA, the CDR3 is TGTGCCAGCAGTGTATACCCGGGACAGGGAGGTTTGGGGGGCAATCAGCCCCAGCATTTT.

The rearrangement uses TRBV30 and TRBJ2-2, with D maybe TRBD1 (6 bases). Germline CDR1 is GTSNPN and CDR2 is SVGIG (reference sequence). CDR3 length: 15 amino acids. V shed 4 bases and J shed 4 bases, with 16 bases lying between them. Here the CDR3 reads CAWISLPGVTGELFF. The CDR3 nucleotides are TGTGCCTGGATCTCCCTACCAGGGGTCACCGGGGAGCTGTTTTTT.

V gene TRBV4-2 combines with J gene TRBJ1-1; 7 bases agree with TRBD1. Germline CDR1 LGHNA, CDR2 YNFKEQ. J gave up 0 bases and V 3 bases, and 10 bases lay outside the gene matches. The CDR3 has 17 amino acids. CDR3 bases: TGTGCCAGCAGCCACCCGAGGACAGGAGCTATGAACACTGAAGCTTTCTTT. This translates into CASSHPRTGAMNTEAFF.

J is TRBJ1-3 and V is TRBV6-5, with D unclear. V was trimmed by 0 bases and J by 0 bases, leaving 9 bases between them. The CDR3 has 16 amino acids. The germline CDR1 and CDR2 sequences are MNHEY and SVGAGI. CDR3 coding DNA: TGTGCCAGCAGTTACTCAGGCAGTAGCTCTGGAAACACCATATATTTT. Protein product: CASSYSGSSSGNTIYF.